The clone carrying this T cell receptor beta chain was counted once. Its antigen is not identified. This sample stems from a study of cytotoxic CD8 clonotypes in ibrutinib-treated CLL. Whole-study context: Across the patients, 10 to 12 were relapsed/refractory, over 14 treatment-naive and 17 to 18 IGHV unmutated. The samples contained 250,000 to 300,000 productive templates on average. They also contained an average of about 94,000 productive rearrangements.

Whole-study results and caveats: Clonotypes that were public were uncommon, and they contracted or stayed stable on treatment.

The authors obtained roughly 1.8 micrograms of genomic DNA from cryopreserved PBMCs for TCR beta libraries. Data came from immunoSEQ multiplex PCR; TCRdb stores just in-frame clones and leaves some out. The sample includes 200,000 to 250,000 clones, just under 80% of them seen just once. The germline V gene has CDR1 MDHEN and CDR2 SYDVKM. V dropped 6 bases and J dropped 4; count of bases not matched to a gene: 9. The CDR3 consists of 15 residues. V and J are TRBV28 and TRBJ2-3; TRBD2 agrees at 8 bases. The specimen was PBMCs, collected after 12 months of ibrutinib treatment. The receptor was derived from a human donor with chronic lymphocytic leukemia. Here the CDR3 DNA reads TGTGCCAGCAGCTCCTCCGGGGGGGTCGCAGATACGCAGTATTTT. Residues: CASSSSGGVADTQYF.